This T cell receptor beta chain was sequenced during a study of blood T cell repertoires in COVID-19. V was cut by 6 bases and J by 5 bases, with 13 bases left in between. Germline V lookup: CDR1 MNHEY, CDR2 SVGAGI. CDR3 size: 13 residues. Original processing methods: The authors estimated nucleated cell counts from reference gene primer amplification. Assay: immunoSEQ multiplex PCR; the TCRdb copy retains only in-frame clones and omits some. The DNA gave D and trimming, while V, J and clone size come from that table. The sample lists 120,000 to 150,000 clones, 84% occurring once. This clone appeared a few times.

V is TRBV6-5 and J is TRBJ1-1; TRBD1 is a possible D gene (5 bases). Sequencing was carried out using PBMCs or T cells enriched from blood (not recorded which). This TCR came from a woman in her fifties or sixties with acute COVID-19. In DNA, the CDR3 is TGTGCCAGCAGGTATGGGGCTAGTACTGAAGCTTTCTTT. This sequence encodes CASRYGASTEAFF.